Listed here is a single TCR beta chain. Its antigen is unknown. This specimen comes from a study of identical twins. Whole-study results and caveats: The study drew conclusions from cross-sectional statistical analysis, not from following the same donors. Zero-insertion analyses were open to partial confounding by invariant MAIT and iNKT cells.

With template switching, a universal primer site was added, and the cDNA carried unique molecular identifiers. TCRdb redid the calling of the 5' RACE reads with MiXCR, one entry per CDR3 protein. The sample lists around 490,000 distinct CDR3 sequences, 15% occurring once. Germline lookup yields CDR1 SGHVS and CDR2 FQNEAQ. The CDR3 covers 15 residues. Trimming took off 1 base at V and 9 bases at J, with 13 bases between the two ends. The same data also contributed to another study, on yellow fever vaccine responses in identical twins. From that second work: Twin vaccine T cell responses reportedly seemed partly convergent, partly personalized.

The chain combines TRBV7-8 with TRBJ1-6; perhaps TRBD1 as D (5 bases). The sequenced material came from CD4+ T cells sorted from blood. This sequence originates from a young woman in good health. The CDR3 loop is CASSLGGSGVSPLHF. The CDR3 nucleotides are TGTGCCAGCAGCTTAGGCGGCTCGGGGGTTTCACCCCTCCACTTT.